Each of the 28 T cell receptor beta chains below was sequenced from the same sample in a study of blood T cell repertoires in COVID-19. Assay used: immunoSEQ multiplex PCR; TCRdb lists only in-frame clones, some missing. The sample consists of 90,000 to 100,000 clones, about 89% of them appearing once. The sequenced material came from peripheral blood. These receptors all come from a man in his fifties with acute or convalescent COVID-19.

The chain recombines TRBV4-2 with TRBJ2-2; 9 bases fit TRBD2. With 0 bases clipped from V and 5 bases from J, the junction kept 7 bases outside the gene matches. Germline loops: CDR1 LGHNA, CDR2 YNFKEQ. CDR3 length equals 17 residues. In DNA form, the CDR3 reads TGTGCCAGCAGCCAAGATCAGGGTAGCGGGAGAACCGGGGAGCTGTTTTTT. It is translated as CASSQDQGSGRTGELFF.

The CDR3 region is CASSFLLGDKRNTGELFF. Here the CDR3 DNA reads TGTGCCAGCAGTTTCCTTCTGGGGGACAAACGAAACACCGGGGAGCTGTTTTTT. This rearrangement joins TRBV28 to TRBJ2-2; D is possibly TRBD1 (6 bases). V was shortened by 3 bases and J by 2 bases, with 19 bases between the two germline ends. Germline-derived CDR1 and CDR2 are MDHEN and SYDVKM. This CDR3 region has 18 residues. The full variable domain, completed using reference TRBV28 and TRBJ2-2, is DVKVTQSSRYLVKRTGEKVFLECVQDMDHENMFWYRQDPGLGLRLIYFSYDVKMKEKGDIPEGYSVSREKKERFSLILESASTNQTSMYLCASSFLLGDKRNTGELFFGEGSRLTVL.

This clone was seen a handful of times. J is TRBJ2-3 and V is TRBV3-1 (or the pseudogene TRBV3-2), with D perhaps matching TRBD2 (6 bases). The germline V gene encodes CDR1 LGHDT and CDR2 YNNKEL (reference sequence). There are 16 residues in the CDR3. Deletions cut 0 bases from V and 5 bases from J, with 15 bases between. The CDR3 region has the DNA TGTGCCAGCAGCCAAGATTTGACGGGAGTGGGAGATACGCAGTATTTT. Translation: CASSQDLTGVGDTQYF.

The gene calls are TRBV2 and TRBJ2-3, with D perhaps matching TRBD2 (6 bases). In germline, CDR1 is SNHLY, CDR2 FYNNEI. Trimming left V 5 bases short and J 1 base short, with 13 bases between. CDR3 length equals 15 residues. The CDR3 sequence: CASSFGRAGTDTQYF. In nucleotides, the CDR3 is TGTGCCAGCAGTTTCGGGAGAGCGGGCACAGATACGCAGTATTTT.

The chain is built from TRBV18 and TRBJ1-5, with TRBD1 matching 11 bases. Germline values: CDR1 KGHSH, CDR2 LQKENI. V gave up 0 bases and J gave up 5 bases; unmatched junction bases: 3. This CDR3 region has 16 residues. This CDR3 reads CASSPPLGQGDQPQHF. The CDR3 DNA follows: TGTGCCAGCTCACCACCGTTGGGACAGGGGGATCAGCCCCAGCATTTT.

The chain links TRBV29-1 to TRBJ1-4; TRBD1 is a possible D gene (6 bases). Deletions cut 6 bases from V and 8 bases from J, with 22 bases between. The CDR3 extends over 15 amino acids. CDR1 SQVTM and CDR2 ANQGSEA come from the germline V gene. Here the CDR3 reads CSVLDRSPVGEKLFF. The CDR3 region has the DNA TGCAGCGTGCTGGACAGATCTCCGGTCGGGGAAAAACTGTTTTTT. Looking up the rest from reference TRBV29-1 and TRBJ1-4 gives the full variable domain: SAVISQKPSRDICQRGTSLTIQCQVDSQVTMMFWYRQQPGQSLTLIATANQGSEATYESGFVIDKFPISRPNLTFSTLTVSNMSPEDSSIYLCSVLDRSPVGEKLFFGSGTQLSVL.

The genes are TRBV30 and TRBJ2-1; 8 positions agree with TRBD2. There are 15 residues in the CDR3. V shed 1 base and J 7 bases; nucleotides not matched to a gene: 9. Per germline, CDR1 GTSNPN and CDR2 SVGIG (reference sequence). Written as DNA, the CDR3 is TGTGCCTGGAGTGGGACGAGCGGGAGAATAAATGAGCAGTTCTTC. This codes for CAWSGTSGRINEQFF.

This chain uses TRBV15 with TRBJ2-1, with 7 bases aligning to TRBD2. Germline CDR1 LNHNV, CDR2 YYDKDF (reference sequence). Losses at the gene ends were 0 bases for V and 3 bases for J; bases not matched to a gene: 5. The CDR3 loop spans 16 amino acids. The CDR3 DNA follows: TGTGCCACCAGCAGAGAAAAGACTAGCCTCTACAATGAGCAGTTCTTC. Encoded protein: CATSREKTSLYNEQFF.

The genes are TRBV10-1 and TRBJ1-1; possibly TRBD1 for D (5 bases). The CDR3 runs to 13 residues. In germline, CDR1 is WNHNN, CDR2 SYGVQD (reference sequence). Trimming took off 8 bases at V and 4 bases at J, with 14 bases between the two ends. This CDR3 is CASRREGTTEAFF. The CDR3 DNA is TGCGCCAGCCGAAGGGAGGGGACCACTGAAGCTTTCTTT.

The chain has TRBV4-1 and TRBJ2-1; TRBD2 matches at 13 bases. Germline CDR1 and CDR2: MGHRA and YSYEKL. Unmatched junction bases numbered 13, after V lost 4 bases and J lost 10 bases. CDR3 length equals 17 residues. CDR3 bases: TGCGCCAGCAGCCCCCCACTAGCGGGAGGGCCGGGAGAGGAGCAGTTCTTC. Protein: CASSPPLAGGPGEEQFF.

The chain employs TRBV6-5 and TRBJ2-1; 8 nucleotides align to TRBD2. Trimming at V came to 6 bases and at J to 6 bases, leaving 7 bases not matched to a gene. CDR3 length: 14 residues. Per germline, CDR1 MNHEY and CDR2 SVGAGI. Here the CDR3 reads CASRAAGVPNEQFF. Here the CDR3 DNA reads TGTGCCAGCAGAGCAGCGGGAGTTCCCAATGAGCAGTTCTTC.

V gene TRBV6-5 combines with J gene TRBJ1-6; 8 nucleotides agree with TRBD1. Unmatched junction bases numbered 7, after V lost 8 bases and J lost 7 bases. CDR1 MNHEY and CDR2 SVGAGI come from the germline V gene. The CDR3 spans 14 residues. CDR3 region: CASLRTGRNSPLHF. CDR3 nucleotide sequence: TGTGCCAGCCTTAGGACAGGGCGGAATTCACCCCTCCACTTT.

This chain joins TRBV5-1 and TRBJ1-3, with D unresolved. V was shortened by 0 bases and J by 0 bases, with 7 bases between the two germline ends. The CDR3 covers 15 residues. CDR1 is SGHRS, CDR2 YFSETQ, per germline. DNA for the CDR3: TGCGCCAGCAGCTTGGTTCCGTTCTCTGGAAACACCATATATTTT. It encodes CASSLVPFSGNTIYF.

The chain links TRBV4-2 to TRBJ1-4, with TRBD1 matching 7 bases. Losses at the gene ends were 3 bases for V and 3 bases for J; bases not matched to a gene: 4. CDR1 is LGHNA and CDR2 is YNFKEQ in the germline V gene. This CDR3 spans 15 amino acids. The DNA for the CDR3 is TGTGCCAGCAGCCATGACAGGGACCCTAATGAAAAACTGTTTTTT. Protein product: CASSHDRDPNEKLFF.

V and J are TRBV6-5 and TRBJ2-7; 10 bases agree with TRBD2. CDR3 length: 15 amino acids. Germline V lookup: CDR1 MNHEY, CDR2 SVGAGI. V dropped 6 bases and J dropped 4; count of bases not matched to a gene: 9. CDR3 protein: CASRPGLAGVYEQYF. CDR3 nucleotides: TGTGCCAGCAGACCGGGTCTAGCGGGAGTATACGAGCAGTACTTC.

The V and J genes are TRBV7-9 and TRBJ1-2; TRBD1 matches at 9 bases. This CDR3 spans 15 amino acids. V was clipped by 4 bases and J by 5 bases; unmatched bases: 8. The germline V gene encodes CDR1 SEHNR and CDR2 FQNEAQ (reference sequence). The CDR3 is CASSSRGTGSYGYTF. CDR3 coding DNA: TGTGCCAGCAGCTCCCGGGGGACAGGGTCTTATGGCTACACCTTC.

The count of this clone is one. This rearrangement joins TRBV10-1 to TRBJ1-6; perhaps TRBD1 as D (6 bases). Germline CDR1 is WNHNN and CDR2 is SYGVQD (reference sequence). The CDR3 is 14 amino acids. The V end was cut by 6 bases, the J end by 7 bases, with 13 bases between. The CDR3 protein is CASRAQQGNSPLHF. The CDR3 coding sequence is TGCGCCAGCAGGGCCCAACAGGGAAATTCACCCCTCCACTTT.

The chain employs TRBV5-1 and TRBJ1-1, with D hard to call. V gave up 4 bases and J gave up 5 bases, with 12 bases separating them. Germline assignment: CDR1 SGHRS and CDR2 YFSETQ. The CDR3 is 13 amino acids. CDR3 region: CASSVTDLTEAFF. In DNA form, the CDR3 reads TGCGCCAGCAGCGTAACTGACTTGACTGAAGCTTTCTTT.

The chain links TRBV6-6 to TRBJ1-1, with 7 bases identical to TRBD1. CDR1 is MNHNY and CDR2 is SVGAGI in the germline V gene (reference sequence). The CDR3 spans 14 residues. V lost 2 bases to trimming and J lost 6 bases; unmatched junction nucleotides: 6. CDR3 sequence reads: CASSYTRGQAEAFF. The CDR3, as DNA: TGTGCCAGCAGTTACACGCGAGGACAGGCTGAAGCTTTCTTT.

This rearrangement joins TRBV24-1 to TRBJ2-6, with D unclear. The CDR3 consists of 15 residues. V lost 5 bases and J 0 bases, leaving 7 bases between the germline ends. Germline V gene sequence: CDR1 KGHDR, CDR2 SFDVKD. CDR3 nucleotide sequence: TGTGCCACCAGTGCAGGCCGCTCTGGGGCCAACGTCCTGACTTTC. It codes for CATSAGRSGANVLTF.

J is TRBJ1-5 and V is TRBV7-8, with D unresolved. The CDR3 consists of 17 residues. The V gene lost 4 bases and the J gene lost 0 bases, with 16 bases spanning the gap. In germline, CDR1 is SGHVS, CDR2 FQNEAQ. The CDR3 DNA sequence: TGTGCCAGCAGCTCAACCTCCGCGGGAGTTAGCAATCAGCCCCAGCATTTT. Translated: CASSSTSAGVSNQPQHF.

The chain joins TRBV7-8 to TRBJ1-5; D is unclear. The CDR3 covers 15 residues. The V end lost 0 bases, the J end lost 3 bases, and 9 bases lay between the germline ends. Germline CDR1 reads SGHVS; CDR2 reads FQNEAQ. The CDR3 sequence is CASSLASGVNQPQHF. DNA for the CDR3: TGTGCCAGCAGCTTAGCTTCCGGGGTCAATCAGCCCCAGCATTTT.

The rearrangement uses TRBV5-1 and TRBJ1-1; D is unclear. The V and J ends lost 0 bases and 1 base respectively, with 7 bases between them. The germline gives CDR1 SGHRS, CDR2 YFSETQ. CDR3 length: 14 residues. CDR3 DNA sequence: TGCGCCAGCAGCTTGGCGACGGGGAACACTGAAGCTTTCTTT. Translating gives CASSLATGNTEAFF.

The chain uses TRBV29-1 and TRBJ2-3; 9 bases fit TRBD1. This CDR3 region has 15 residues. J gave up 3 bases and V 2 bases, and 6 bases lay outside the gene matches. Germline CDR1 is SQVTM and CDR2 is ANQGSEA. CDR3 DNA sequence: TGCAGCGTTGAATCTGGGACAGGGTTAACAGATACGCAGTATTTT. This sequence encodes CSVESGTGLTDTQYF.

The chain has TRBV6-5 and TRBJ2-7, with TRBD2 identical over 9 bases. Germline CDR1 and CDR2: MNHEY and SVGAGI. V trimming: 7 bases; J trimming: 7 bases; junction bases outside the gene matches: 11. This CDR3 contains 14 residues. As DNA, the CDR3 is TGTGCCAGCATCCCTGTAGCGGGAGTTGAAGAGCAGTACTTC. Translating gives CASIPVAGVEEQYF.

The chain has TRBV11-3 and TRBJ2-7; 10 positions match TRBD2. Germline trimming cut 5 bases from V and 0 bases from J; bases unmatched to any gene: 7. This CDR3 spans 16 amino acids. Germline CDR1 is SGHNT and CDR2 is YENEEA. Written as DNA, the CDR3 is TGTGCCAGCAGCACTTCTTCTAGCGGGGGCTCCTACGAGCAGTACTTC. It codes for CASSTSSSGGSYEQYF.

CDR3 sequence reads: CASSLGSGIASEQYF. The CDR3 DNA follows: TGTGCCAGCAGCTTAGGCTCGGGGATAGCGTCCGAGCAGTACTTC. This chain joins TRBV7-9 and TRBJ2-7, with a tentative D call TRBD2 (5 bases). The CDR3 length is 15 residues. Per the germline V gene, CDR1 is SEHNR and CDR2 is FQNEAQ (reference sequence). V lost 1 base, J lost 6 bases, and 16 bases lay in between.

The chain joins TRBV19 to TRBJ2-1, with D maybe TRBD2 (6 bases). Germline-derived CDR1 and CDR2 are LNHDA and SQIVND (reference sequence). V was shortened by 1 base and J by 1 base, with 8 bases between the two germline ends. The CDR3 has 15 amino acids. CDR3 bases: TGTGCCAGTAGTATAGTCCGGGAGTCCTACAATGAGCAGTTCTTC. Translation gives CASSIVRESYNEQFF.